A selection of T cell receptor beta chains follows, all from one sample in a study of tumor-infiltrating lymphocytes in primary liver carcinoma. TCRdb re-called the multiplex PCR reads through MiXCR, storing one row per CDR3 protein. Seen here are 190,000 or so distinct CDR3 sequences, almost 65% observed once, and the top ten hold under 7.5%. Sequencing was carried out using peripheral blood. All receptors derive from a woman aged 55-69 years with primary liver carcinoma and hepatitis B virus infection. CDR3s include the opening cysteine and the closing phenylalanine or tryptophan. A D gene is named only where the DNA matches it firmly. A clone size is listed for some rows: how often the clone was seen (once, few, many), or a class if it is expanded.

d_call j_call cdr3_length clone_size v_call cdr3_aa cdr3_nt
TRBD2 TRBJ2-1 19 NA TRBV11-3 CVSSLEGTSGSPIYNEQFF TGTGTCAGCAGCTTAGAGGGGACTAGCGGGAGTCCAATCTACAATGAGCAGTTTTTC
TRBD2 TRBJ2-7 15 many TRBV4-1 CASSQGTLAGGEQYF TGCGCCAGCAGCCAAGGAACCCTAGCGGGAGGCGAGCAGTACTTC
NA TRBJ2-1 15 NA TRBV7-8 CASSTGPSAVYEHFF TGTGCCAGCAGCACCGGCCCTAGCGCGGTTTATGAGCACTTCTTC
NA TRBJ2-7 17 NA TRBV4-1 CASSQDRVGRPSYEQYF TGCGCCAGCAGCCAGGATCGGGTAGGGAGGCCCTCCTACGAGCAGTACTTC
TRBD2 TRBJ2-1 15 NA TRBV5-1 CASSPTSGLYNEQFF TGCGCCAGCAGCCCGACTAGCGGGCTTTACAATGAGCAGTTCTTC
TRBD1 TRBJ2-7 14 many TRBV11-2 CASSFDRGLGEQYF TGTGCCAGCAGCTTCGACAGGGGGCTAGGAGAGCAGTACTTC
TRBD2 TRBJ2-2 16 NA TRBV5-4 CASSTPSGIMTGELFF TGTGCCAGCAGCACCCCTAGCGGGATCATGACCGGGGAGCTGTTTTTT
NA TRBJ2-7 12 once TRBV2 CARTGPSYEQYF TGTGCCAGAACCGGACCTTCCTACGAGCAGTACTTC
NA TRBJ1-5 17 NA TRBV5-6 CASSLTVGRLSNQPQHF TGTGCCAGCAGCCTGACGGTAGGGAGGCTAAGCAATCAGCCCCAGCATTTT
NA TRBJ2-5 12 NA TRBV5-1 CASSLTQETQYF TGCGCCAGCAGCTTAACCCAAGAGACCCAGTACTTC
NA TRBJ2-1 16 many TRBV29-1 CSVEDLYSSSYNEQFF TGCAGCGTTGAAGATCTATACTCGAGCTCCTACAATGAGCAGTTCTTC
TRBD2 TRBJ2-7 15 NA TRBV4-2 CASSQDASGNYEQYF TGTGCCAGCAGCCAAGATGCTAGCGGTAACTACGAGCAGTACTTC
TRBD2 TRBJ2-7 17 many TRBV5-6 CASSLARASGSQHEQYF TGTGCCAGCAGCTTGGCCAGGGCTAGCGGGAGTCAGCACGAGCAGTACTTC